These 9 T cell receptor beta chains were all obtained from the same sample, sequenced in a study of T cells in Graves' hyperthyroidism and ophthalmopathy. TCR beta CDR3 sequences were amplified from RNA transcripts. HTBI primers drove first-round RT-PCR of the TCR CDR3. MiXCR was run by TCRdb on the multiplex PCR reads, yielding one entry per CDR3 protein. This table holds about 640,000 distinct CDR3 sequences, under 25% found once. The sample was blood. Receptors were obtained from a man younger than 40 with Graves' ophthalmopathy.

This chain connects TRBV6-1 to TRBJ1-6; 8 nucleotides line up with TRBD1. J was trimmed by 3 bases and V by 6 bases; bases with no gene match: 1. Germline CDR1 and CDR2: MNHNS and SASEGT. The CDR3 loop spans 14 amino acids. CDR3 in amino acids: CASRGTGYNSPLHF. The CDR3 DNA is TGTGCCAGCAGAGGGACAGGCTATAATTCACCCCTCCACTTT.

The V and J genes are TRBV5-4 and TRBJ2-2; TRBD2 matches at 10 bases. Trimming removed 4 bases from V and 7 bases from J; junction bases left unmatched: 7. The CDR3 is 15 residues long. Germline CDR1 SGHNT, CDR2 YYREEE (reference sequence). The CDR3 reads CASSLSGRAVGELFF. DNA for the CDR3: TGTGCCAGCAGCCTCAGCGGGAGGGCCGTCGGGGAGCTGTTTTTT. The full variable domain, with the rest looked up from reference TRBV5-4 and TRBJ2-2, is ETGVTQSPTHLIKTRGQQVTLRCSSQSGHNTVSWYQQALGQGPQFIFQYYREEENGRGNFPPRFSGLQFPNYSSELNVNALELDDSALYLCASSLSGRAVGELFFGEGSRLTVL.

The chain joins TRBV29-1 to TRBJ2-1; unclear D gene. Germline CDR1 and CDR2: SQVTM and ANQGSEA. The CDR3 sequence is 14 residues long. Deletions cut 3 bases from V and 0 bases from J, with 9 bases between. The CDR3 protein is CSVDGYSSYNEQFF. For the CDR3, the DNA is TGCAGCGTTGACGGATATAGCTCCTACAATGAGCAGTTCTTC.

The chain has TRBV20-1 and TRBJ2-3; 9 bases align to TRBD2. This CDR3 spans 16 amino acids. Germline V gene lookup returns CDR1 DFQATT and CDR2 SNEGSKA (reference sequence). V shed 2 bases, J shed 2 bases, and the junction held 8 bases outside the gene matches. CDR3 loop: CSARKGRGGATDTQYF. Written as DNA, the CDR3 is TGCAGTGCTAGAAAGGGGCGGGGGGGGGCCACAGATACGCAGTATTTT.

V gene TRBV14 combines with J gene TRBJ2-1, with 8 nucleotides matching TRBD2. V dropped 6 bases and J dropped 4; count of bases not matched to a gene: 11. This CDR3 is built from 16 residues. Germline lookup yields CDR1 SGHDN and CDR2 FVKESK. The CDR3 nucleotides read TGTGCCAGCAGTGGATTTACTAGCGGACCATACAATGAGCAGTTCTTC. Protein: CASSGFTSGPYNEQFF. Together with reference TRBV14 and TRBJ2-1, the CDR3 gives the full variable domain: EAGVTQFPSHSVIEKGQTVTLRCDPISGHDNLYWYRRVMGKEIKFLLHFVKESKQDESGMPNNRFLAERTGGTYSTLKVQPAELEDSGVYFCASSGFTSGPYNEQFFGPGTRLTVL.

V gene TRBV3-1 combines with J gene TRBJ1-1; TRBD1 is a possible D gene (5 bases). Per germline, CDR1 LGHDT and CDR2 YNNKEL (reference sequence). This CDR3 has 12 residues. V lost 4 bases and J 9 bases, leaving 12 bases between the germline ends. This CDR3 reads CASSPPGRQAFF. CDR3 nucleotide sequence: TGTGCCAGCAGCCCACCGGGACGGCAAGCTTTCTTT.

The J gene is TRBJ2-2, the V gene TRBV19, with 14 bases that match TRBD2. V was clipped by 4 bases and J by 3 bases; unmatched bases: 10. The germline gives CDR1 LNHDA, CDR2 SQIVND (reference sequence). CDR3 size: 19 residues. The CDR3 here is CASSRKGLAGDTDTGELFF. The CDR3 DNA reads TGTGCCAGTAGTAGGAAGGGACTAGCGGGAGACACGGACACCGGGGAGCTGTTTTTT.

At least ten counts were recorded for this clonotype. The chain joins TRBV3-1 to TRBJ1-2; D not certain. Germline V gene lookup returns CDR1 LGHDT and CDR2 YNNKEL (reference sequence). Trimming left V 0 bases short and J 8 bases short, with 13 bases between. The CDR3 length is 14 residues. The CDR3 loop reads CASSQEPPHWGYTF. CDR3 DNA sequence: TGTGCCAGCAGCCAAGAACCTCCTCACTGGGGCTACACCTTC.

The chain carries TRBV7-3 and TRBJ2-3; TRBD2 agrees at 9 bases. Germline trimming cut 2 bases from V and 3 bases from J; bases unmatched to any gene: 9. The CDR3 sequence is 17 residues long. The germline gives CDR1 SGHTA, CDR2 FQGTGA. The CDR3 DNA is TGTGCCAGCAGCTTAGGGTTAGCGGGAGTAGGGACAGATACGCAGTATTTT. Its protein is CASSLGLAGVGTDTQYF.